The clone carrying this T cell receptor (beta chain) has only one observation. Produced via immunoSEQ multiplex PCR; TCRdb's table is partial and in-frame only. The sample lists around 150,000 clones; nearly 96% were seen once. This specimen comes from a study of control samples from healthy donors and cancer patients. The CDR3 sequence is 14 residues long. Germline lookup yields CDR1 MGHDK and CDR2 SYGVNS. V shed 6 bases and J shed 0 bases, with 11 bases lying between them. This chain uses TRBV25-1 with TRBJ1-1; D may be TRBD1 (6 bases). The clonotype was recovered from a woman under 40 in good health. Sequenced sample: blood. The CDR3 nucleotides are TGTGCCAGCAGACCGGGACACCTGAACACTGAAGCTTTCTTT. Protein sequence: CASRPGHLNTEAFF.